The T cell receptor beta chain under discussion was sequenced for a study of post-analysis software for immune sequencing data (dated by TCRdb to about 2015). Turning to the overall study: Relapsing-remitting, secondary progressive and progressive-relapsing multiple sclerosis were recorded as disease courses, and subtype annotation was lacking for some patients. Patient repertoires were compared against some twelve previously published healthy control repertoires from donors aged 6 to 25 years. A subset of samples was prepared in parallel using single-end sample barcoding, then pooled and co-amplified after Illumina adapter ligation.

From the cysteine through the phenylalanine, the CDR3 covers 19 amino acids. Just CDR3 DNA is preserved here, 57 bases in frame from base 1. Sequences SGHVS (CDR1) and FNYEAQ (CDR2) are obtained from the germline V gene. To demonstrate the VDJtools post-analysis software, TCR beta repertoires were profiled from the peripheral blood of 13 young patients with multiple sclerosis. The multiple sclerosis patients were children and adolescents between roughly 6 and 16 years of age. What the work shows at the level of the full study, not this receptor alone: Normalized Chao1 diversity was significantly lower in multiple sclerosis patients than controls, suggesting substantial peripheral T-cell clonal expansion. The control group was slightly older than the multiple sclerosis patient group. When samples were clustered directly using the F measure, samples prepared in the same batch co-clustered strongly, which prompted a batch-effect correction. Roughly 5 TRBV segments, including TRBV5-6, TRBV5-1 and TRBV20-1, were significantly more frequent in patients than controls.

Remarks on this clonotype: The antigen it recognizes is unknown. Base qualities are not recorded, but no much larger clone differs from it by a single base.

Library prep was done by PCR. Sequenced using an Illumina HiSeq 2500. Unique molecular identifiers were incorporated into TCR beta cDNA libraries to reduce PCR and sequencing biases. Every 1 to 10 million input T cells yielded about 500,000 cDNA molecules, meaning each molecule approximated one T cell. The patient libraries were prepared and sequenced using the same protocol as the earlier healthy control dataset. Samples belonging to the same batch were prepared together, multiplexed and sequenced on a shared HiSeq lane. As for how the authors treated the data: MIGEC handled the raw barcoded reads, throwing out single-read molecular identifier groups before consensus assembly and CDR3 extraction. Clonotype tables were post-analysed with VDJtools, and diversity was normalized by down-sampling all datasets to the smallest sample size. In repertoire overlap clustering, CDR3 amino acid sequences, but not nucleotide sequences, were matched to correct batch-related cross-sample contamination. TCRdb applied fastp at Q25 and MiXCR to the public reads, then kept only in-frame beta chains. CDR3 protein duplicates are merged, each entry listing the most common genes and DNA. TCRdb's processing, not the authors', yielded these V and J calls. A total of hundreds of thousands of distinct CDR3 sequences appear in this sample, about 44% of them only once. The ten largest clones add up to under 2% of the sample.

This TCR was sampled from a girl aged 5 to 17 with multiple sclerosis. The chain uses TRBV7-6 and TRBJ2-1; the central 7 bases match TRBD2. The closer fit of TRBJ2-7 to the DNA end suggests the J call may be wrong. Sequencing was performed on blood. CDR3 protein: CASSLARSGPSSEYNEQYF. DNA sequence: TGTGCCAGCAGCTTAGCGCGTAGCGGGCCAAGCTCAGAATACAATGAGCAGTACTTC.